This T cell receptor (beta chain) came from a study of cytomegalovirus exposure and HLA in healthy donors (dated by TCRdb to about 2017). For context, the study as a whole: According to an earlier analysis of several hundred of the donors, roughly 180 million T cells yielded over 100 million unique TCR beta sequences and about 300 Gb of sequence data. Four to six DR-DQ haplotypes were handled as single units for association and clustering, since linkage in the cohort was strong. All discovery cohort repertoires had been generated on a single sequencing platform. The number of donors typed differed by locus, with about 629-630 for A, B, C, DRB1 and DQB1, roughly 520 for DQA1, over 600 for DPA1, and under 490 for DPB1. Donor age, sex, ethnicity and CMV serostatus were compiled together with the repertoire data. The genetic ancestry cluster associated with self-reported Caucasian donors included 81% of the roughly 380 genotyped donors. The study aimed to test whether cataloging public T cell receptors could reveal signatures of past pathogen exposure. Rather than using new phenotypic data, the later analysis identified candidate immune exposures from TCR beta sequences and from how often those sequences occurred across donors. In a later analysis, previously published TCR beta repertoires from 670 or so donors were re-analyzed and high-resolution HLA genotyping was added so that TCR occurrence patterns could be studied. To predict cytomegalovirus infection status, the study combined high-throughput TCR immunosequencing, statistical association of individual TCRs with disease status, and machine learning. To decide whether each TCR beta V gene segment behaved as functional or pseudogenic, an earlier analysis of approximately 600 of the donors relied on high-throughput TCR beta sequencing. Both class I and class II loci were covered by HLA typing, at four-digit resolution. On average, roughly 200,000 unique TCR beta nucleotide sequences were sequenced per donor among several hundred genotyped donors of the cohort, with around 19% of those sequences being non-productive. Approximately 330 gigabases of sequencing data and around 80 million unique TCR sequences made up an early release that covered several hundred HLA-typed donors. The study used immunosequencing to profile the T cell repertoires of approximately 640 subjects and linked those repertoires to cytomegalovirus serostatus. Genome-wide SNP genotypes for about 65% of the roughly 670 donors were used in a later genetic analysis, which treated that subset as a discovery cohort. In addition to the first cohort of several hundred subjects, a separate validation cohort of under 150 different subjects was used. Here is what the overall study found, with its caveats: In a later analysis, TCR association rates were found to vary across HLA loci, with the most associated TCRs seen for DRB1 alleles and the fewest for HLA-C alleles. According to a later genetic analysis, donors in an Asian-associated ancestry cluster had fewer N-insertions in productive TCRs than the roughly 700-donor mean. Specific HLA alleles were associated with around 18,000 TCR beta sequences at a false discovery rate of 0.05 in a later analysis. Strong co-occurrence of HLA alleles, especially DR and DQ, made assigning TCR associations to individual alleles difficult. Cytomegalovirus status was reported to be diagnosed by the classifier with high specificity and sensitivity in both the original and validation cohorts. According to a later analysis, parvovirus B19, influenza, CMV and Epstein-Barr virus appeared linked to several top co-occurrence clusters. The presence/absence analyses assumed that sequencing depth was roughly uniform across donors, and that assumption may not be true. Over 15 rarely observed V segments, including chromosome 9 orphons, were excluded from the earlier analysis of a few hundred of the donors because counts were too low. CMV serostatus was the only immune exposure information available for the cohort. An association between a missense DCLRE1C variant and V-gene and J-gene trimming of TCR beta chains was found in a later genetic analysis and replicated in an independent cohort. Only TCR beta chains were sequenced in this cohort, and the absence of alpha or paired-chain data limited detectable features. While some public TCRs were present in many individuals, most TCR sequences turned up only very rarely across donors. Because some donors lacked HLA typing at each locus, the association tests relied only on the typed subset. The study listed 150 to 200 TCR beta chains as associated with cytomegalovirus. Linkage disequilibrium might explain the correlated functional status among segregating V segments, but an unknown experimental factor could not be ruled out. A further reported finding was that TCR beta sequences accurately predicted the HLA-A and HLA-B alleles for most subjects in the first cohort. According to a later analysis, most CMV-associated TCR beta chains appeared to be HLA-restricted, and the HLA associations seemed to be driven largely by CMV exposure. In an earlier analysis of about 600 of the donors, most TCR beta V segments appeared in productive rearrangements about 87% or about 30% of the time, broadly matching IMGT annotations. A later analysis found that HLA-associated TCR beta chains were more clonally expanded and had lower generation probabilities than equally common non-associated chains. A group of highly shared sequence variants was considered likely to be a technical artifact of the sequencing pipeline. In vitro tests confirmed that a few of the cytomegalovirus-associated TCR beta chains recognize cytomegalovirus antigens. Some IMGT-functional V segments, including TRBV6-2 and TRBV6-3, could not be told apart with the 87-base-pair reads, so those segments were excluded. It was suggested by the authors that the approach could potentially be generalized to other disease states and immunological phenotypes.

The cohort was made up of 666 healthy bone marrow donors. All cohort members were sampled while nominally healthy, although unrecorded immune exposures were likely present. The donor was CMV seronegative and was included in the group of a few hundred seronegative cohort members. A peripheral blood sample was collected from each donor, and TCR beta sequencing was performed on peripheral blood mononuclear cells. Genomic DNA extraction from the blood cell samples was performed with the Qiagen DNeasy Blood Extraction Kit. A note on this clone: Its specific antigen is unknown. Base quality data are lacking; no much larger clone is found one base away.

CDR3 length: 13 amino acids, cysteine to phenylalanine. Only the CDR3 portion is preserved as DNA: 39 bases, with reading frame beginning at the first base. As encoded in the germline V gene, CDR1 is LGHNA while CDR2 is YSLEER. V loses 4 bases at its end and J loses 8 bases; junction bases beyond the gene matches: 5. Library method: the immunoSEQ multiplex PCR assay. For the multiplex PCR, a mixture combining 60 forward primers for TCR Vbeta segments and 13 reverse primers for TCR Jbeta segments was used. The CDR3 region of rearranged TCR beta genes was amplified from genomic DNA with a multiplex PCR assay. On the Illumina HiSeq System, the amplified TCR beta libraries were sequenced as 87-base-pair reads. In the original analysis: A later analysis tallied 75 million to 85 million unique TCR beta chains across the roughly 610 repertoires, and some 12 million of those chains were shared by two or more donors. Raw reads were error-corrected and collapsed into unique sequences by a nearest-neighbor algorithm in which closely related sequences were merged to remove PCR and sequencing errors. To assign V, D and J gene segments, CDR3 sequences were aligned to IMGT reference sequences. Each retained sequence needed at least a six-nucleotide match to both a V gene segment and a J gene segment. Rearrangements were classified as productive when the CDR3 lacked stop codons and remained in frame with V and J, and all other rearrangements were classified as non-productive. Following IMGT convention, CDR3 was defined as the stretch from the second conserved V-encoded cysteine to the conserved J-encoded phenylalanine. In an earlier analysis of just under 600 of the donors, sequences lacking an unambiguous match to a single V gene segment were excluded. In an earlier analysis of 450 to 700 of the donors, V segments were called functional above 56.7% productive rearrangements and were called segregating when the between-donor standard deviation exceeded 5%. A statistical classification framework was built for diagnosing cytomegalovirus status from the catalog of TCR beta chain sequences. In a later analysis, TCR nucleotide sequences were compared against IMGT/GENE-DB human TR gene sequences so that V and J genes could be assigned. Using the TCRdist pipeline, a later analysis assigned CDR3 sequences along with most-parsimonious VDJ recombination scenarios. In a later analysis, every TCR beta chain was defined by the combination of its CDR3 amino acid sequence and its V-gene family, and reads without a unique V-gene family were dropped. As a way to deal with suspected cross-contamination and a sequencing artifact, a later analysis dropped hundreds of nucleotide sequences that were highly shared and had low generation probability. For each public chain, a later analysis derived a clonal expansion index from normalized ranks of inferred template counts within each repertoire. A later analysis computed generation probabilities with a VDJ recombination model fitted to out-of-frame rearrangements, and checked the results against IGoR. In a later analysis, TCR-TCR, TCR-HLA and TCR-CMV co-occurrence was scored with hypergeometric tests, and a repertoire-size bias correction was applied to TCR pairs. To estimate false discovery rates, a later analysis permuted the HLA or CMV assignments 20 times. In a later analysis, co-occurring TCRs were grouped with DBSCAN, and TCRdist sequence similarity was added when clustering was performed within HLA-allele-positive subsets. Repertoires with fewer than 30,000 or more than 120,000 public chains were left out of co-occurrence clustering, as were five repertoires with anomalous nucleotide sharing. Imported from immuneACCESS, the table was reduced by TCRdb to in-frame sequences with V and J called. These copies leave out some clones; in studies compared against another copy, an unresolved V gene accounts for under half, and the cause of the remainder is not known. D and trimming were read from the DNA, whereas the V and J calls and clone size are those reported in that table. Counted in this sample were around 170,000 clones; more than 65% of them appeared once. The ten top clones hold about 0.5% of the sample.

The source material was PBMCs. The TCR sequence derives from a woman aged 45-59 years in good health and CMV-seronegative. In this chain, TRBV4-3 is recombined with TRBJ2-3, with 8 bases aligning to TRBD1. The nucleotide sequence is TGCGCCAGCAGCCGCCAGGGACAGGTTACGCAGTATTTT. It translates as CASSRQGQVTQYF.